One sample yielded the 19 T cell receptor beta chains listed below, sequenced in a study of STAT5B mutations in CD4+ large granular lymphocyte leukemia. TCRdb's copy holds only in-frame clones and misses some; the assay was immunoSEQ multiplex PCR. The sample includes 30,000 or so clones, 85% to 90% seen only once; the top ten take 0.4% to 0.5%. Sequenced sample: CD4+ T cells from blood buffy coats. These TCRs come from a human donor in good health.

The chain links TRBV7-8 to TRBJ2-1; possibly TRBD1 for D (6 bases). The germline CDR1 and CDR2 sequences are SGHVS and FQNEAQ. This CDR3 spans 17 amino acids. V shed 3 bases and J shed 7 bases, with 22 bases lying between them. The CDR3 loop is CASSLTRTVPKSNEQFF. CDR3 coding DNA: TGTGCCAGCAGCTTGACCCGGACAGTCCCGAAGTCGAATGAGCAGTTCTTC.

This clone was recorded once. V and J are TRBV5-8 and TRBJ1-5; D call uncertain. Trimming removed 1 base at V and 7 bases at J, with 9 bases between. Germline assignment: CDR1 SGHTS and CDR2 YDEGEE. This CDR3 comprises 13 residues. The CDR3 bases are TGTGCCAGCAGCTTGACTGAGGGACAGCCCCAGCATTTT. Its translation: CASSLTEGQPQHF.

The chain recombines TRBV19 with TRBJ1-4; no clear D gene. The CDR3 is 16 residues long. The germline V gene has CDR1 LNHDA and CDR2 SQIVND (reference sequence). Trimming took off 5 bases at V and 1 base at J, with 14 bases between the two ends. The CDR3 nucleotides are TGTGCCAGTAGTGGTGGGAGAGGTCGAACTAATGAAAAACTGTTTTTT. As protein: CASSGGRGRTNEKLFF. Together with reference TRBV19 and TRBJ1-4, the CDR3 gives the full variable domain: DGGITQSPKYLFRKEGQNVTLSCEQNLNHDAMYWYRQDPGQGLRLIYYSQIVNDFQKGDIAEGYSVSREKKESFPLTVTSAQKNPTAFYLCASSGGRGRTNEKLFFGSGTQLSVL.

The chain carries TRBV9 and TRBJ1-1, with D perhaps TRBD1 (5 bases). CDR1 is SGDLS, CDR2 YYNGEE, per germline. V lost 0 bases, J lost 1 base, and 19 bases lay in between. This CDR3 is built from 18 residues. The CDR3 bases are TGTGCCAGCAGCGTAGGGGTAAAGACCGGGACTCAGAACACTGAAGCTTTCTTT. Translation gives CASSVGVKTGTQNTEAFF. Complete variable domain (other parts from reference TRBV9 and TRBJ1-1): DSGVTQTPKHLITATGQRVTLRCSPRSGDLSVYWYQQSLDQGLQFLIQYYNGEERAKGNILERFSAQQFPDLHSELNLSSLELGDSALYFCASSVGVKTGTQNTEAFFGQGTRLTVV.

V gene TRBV7-8 combines with J gene TRBJ2-7, with 11 bases identical to TRBD2. Germline V gene lookup returns CDR1 SGHVS and CDR2 FQNEAQ. The CDR3 loop spans 15 amino acids. The V gene end was trimmed by 4 bases and the J gene end by 1 base; junction bases not matched to a gene: 3. CDR3 residues: CASSSRTSGSYEQYF. As DNA, the CDR3 is TGTGCCAGCAGCTCCCGGACTAGCGGGTCCTACGAGCAGTACTTC. The full variable domain, its missing parts supplied by reference TRBV7-8 and TRBJ2-7, is GAGVSQSPRYKVAKRGQDVALRCDPISGHVSLFWYQQALGQGPEFLTYFQNEAQLDKSGLPSDRFFAERPEGSVSTLKIQRTQQEDSAVYLCASSSRTSGSYEQYFGPGTRLTVT.

The rearrangement links TRBV7-9 to TRBJ2-2, with 11 bases lining up with TRBD2. CDR3 length equals 14 residues. Germline values: CDR1 SEHNR, CDR2 FQNEAQ (reference sequence). The V and J ends lost 5 bases and 8 bases, in that order; junction bases with no gene match: 4. The CDR3 bases are TGTGCCAGCAGCCAACTAGCGGGAGTGGGGGAGCTGTTTTTT. Protein product: CASSQLAGVGELFF.

The chain is built from TRBV11-3 and TRBJ2-7, with D unclear. Per the germline V gene, CDR1 is SGHNT and CDR2 is YENEEA. The length of the CDR3 is 13 residues. Trimming removed 3 bases from V and 3 bases from J, with 9 bases in between. CDR3 in amino acids: CASSFHGLYEQYF. The CDR3 DNA reads TGTGCCAGCAGCTTCCACGGTCTCTACGAGCAGTACTTC.

The genes are TRBV27 and TRBJ2-3, with D possibly matching TRBD1 (6 bases). CDR1 and CDR2 (germline): MNHEY, SMNVEV (reference sequence). Trimming cost V 2 bases and J 2 bases, with 14 bases left between them. The CDR3 sequence is 16 residues long. The CDR3 protein is CASSLGPQGHTDTQYF. CDR3 DNA sequence: TGTGCCAGCAGTTTAGGTCCCCAGGGGCACACAGATACGCAGTATTTT.

The V and J genes are TRBV29-1 and TRBJ1-1, with D unclear. Germline V gene lookup returns CDR1 SQVTM and CDR2 ANQGSEA. This CDR3 is 13 amino acids long. The DNA for the CDR3 is TGCACCGTACAAGGGAAGATGAACACTGAAGCTTTCTTT. Its translation: CTVQGKMNTEAFF.

This rearrangement joins TRBV2 to TRBJ1-1; D perhaps matches TRBD1 (6 bases). Germline V gene lookup returns CDR1 SNHLY and CDR2 FYNNEI. This CDR3 is built from 11 residues. V was shortened by 5 bases and J by 5 bases, with 6 bases between the two germline ends. The CDR3 DNA reads as TGTGCCAGCAGTCAGGGGACTGAAGCTTTCTTT. It specifies CASSQGTEAFF.

V usage is TRBV2 and J usage is TRBJ2-5, with D possibly being TRBD1 (5 bases). This CDR3 region has 13 residues. V shed 6 bases and J shed 4 bases, with 12 bases lying between them. Germline V lookup: CDR1 SNHLY, CDR2 FYNNEI. CDR3 sequence reads: CASSNRLAETQYF. The CDR3 nucleotides read TGTGCCAGCAGCAACAGGTTAGCAGAGACCCAGTACTTC.

This clone was counted once. V usage is TRBV19 and J usage is TRBJ1-2, with D unresolved. In germline, CDR1 is LNHDA, CDR2 SQIVND (reference sequence). This CDR3 is built from 14 residues. Trimming cost V 6 bases and J 0 bases, with 11 bases left between them. As DNA, the CDR3 is TGTGCCAGTAGAGAGCAGCCCACTAACTATGGCTACACCTTC. It translates to CASREQPTNYGYTF.

The chain joins TRBV29-1 to TRBJ2-2, with 8 bases fitting TRBD2. The length of the CDR3 is 16 residues. Germline V gene data show CDR1 as SQVTM and CDR2 as ANQGSEA. V trimming: 4 bases; J trimming: 7 bases; junction bases outside the gene matches: 14. CDR3 residues: CSVVLLEREMVGELFF. The DNA for the CDR3 is TGCAGCGTTGTTTTGCTCGAGCGGGAGATGGTCGGGGAGCTGTTTTTT.

This chain links TRBV28 with TRBJ2-5; 13 bases match TRBD2. The ends lost 6 bases at V and 4 bases at J; junction bases unmatched: 8. The CDR3 loop spans 16 amino acids. Germline V gene lookup returns CDR1 MDHEN and CDR2 SYDVKM. The CDR3 protein is CASSRGLAGVSETQYF. CDR3 bases: TGTGCCAGCAGCCGCGGACTAGCGGGAGTTTCAGAGACCCAGTACTTC.

The rearrangement uses TRBV25-1 and TRBJ1-1; no definite D call. With 6 bases removed from V and 3 bases from J, the gap between germline ends came to 2 bases. The CDR3 spans 10 residues. The germline V gene encodes CDR1 MGHDK and CDR2 SYGVNS. The CDR3: CASRDTEAFF. In nucleotides, the CDR3 is TGTGCCAGCAGGGACACTGAAGCTTTCTTT.

For the CDR3, the DNA is TGTGCCACGAGTCGGGCGGCGGGTGAAAAACTGTTTTTT. It yields the protein CATSRAAGEKLFF. This chain uses TRBV15 with TRBJ1-4; no clear D. The CDR3 sequence is 13 residues long. Trimming left V 9 bases short and J 7 bases short, with 15 bases between. Germline V lookup: CDR1 LNHNV, CDR2 YYDKDF (reference sequence). Variable domain in full (rest from reference TRBV15 and TRBJ1-4): DAMVIQNPRYQVTQFGKPVTLSCSQTLNHNVMYWYQQKSSQAPKLLFHYYDKDFNNEADTPDNFQSRRPNTSFCFLDIRSPGLGDTAMYLCATSRAAGEKLFFGSGTQLSVL.

The rearrangement links TRBV5-1 to TRBJ2-4, with D possibly being TRBD2 (5 bases). The germline V gene encodes CDR1 SGHRS and CDR2 YFSETQ. The CDR3 consists of 15 residues. Trimming stripped 2 bases from V and 7 bases from J, with 16 bases between. The CDR3 is CASSLKWEPGNIQYF. As DNA, the CDR3 is TGCGCCAGCAGCTTAAAGTGGGAACCGGGGAACATTCAGTACTTC.

This chain links TRBV28 with TRBJ1-5, with D possibly TRBD1 on 6 matching bases. Germline values: CDR1 MDHEN, CDR2 SYDVKM. V lost 6 bases and J 6 bases, leaving 15 bases between the germline ends. This CDR3 has 14 residues. The chain's CDR3 is CASRDSQGFQPQHF. The CDR3 nucleotides are TGTGCCAGCAGGGATTCACAGGGTTTTCAGCCCCAGCATTTT. Filled out from reference TRBV28 and TRBJ1-5, the complete variable domain reads DVKVTQSSRYLVKRTGEKVFLECVQDMDHENMFWYRQDPGLGLRLIYFSYDVKMKEKGDIPEGYSVSREKKERFSLILESASTNQTSMYLCASRDSQGFQPQHFGDGTRLSIL.

The chain employs TRBV10-1 and TRBJ1-1; tentatively, D is TRBD1 (5 bases). This CDR3 has 14 amino acids. Germline CDR1 WNHNN, CDR2 SYGVQD (reference sequence). The V and J ends lost 2 bases and 3 bases respectively, with 10 bases between them. CDR3 DNA sequence: TGCGCCAGCAGTGAGCGGGGGAAGGACACTGAAGCTTTCTTT. Protein sequence: CASSERGKDTEAFF.